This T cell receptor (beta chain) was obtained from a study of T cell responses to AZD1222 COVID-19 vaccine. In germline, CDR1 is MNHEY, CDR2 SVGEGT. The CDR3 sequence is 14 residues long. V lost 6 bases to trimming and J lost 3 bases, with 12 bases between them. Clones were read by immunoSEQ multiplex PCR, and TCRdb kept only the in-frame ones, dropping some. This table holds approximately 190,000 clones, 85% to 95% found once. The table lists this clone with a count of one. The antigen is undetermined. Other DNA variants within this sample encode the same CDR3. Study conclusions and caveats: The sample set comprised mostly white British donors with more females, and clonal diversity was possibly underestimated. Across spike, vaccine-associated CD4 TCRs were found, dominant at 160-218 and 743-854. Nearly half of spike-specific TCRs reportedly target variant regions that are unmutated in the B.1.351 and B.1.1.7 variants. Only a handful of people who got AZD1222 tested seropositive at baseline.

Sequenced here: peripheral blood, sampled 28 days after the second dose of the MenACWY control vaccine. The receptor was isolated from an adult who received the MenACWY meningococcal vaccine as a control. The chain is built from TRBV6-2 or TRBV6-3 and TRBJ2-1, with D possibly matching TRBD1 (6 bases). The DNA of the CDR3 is TGTGCCAGCAGGTACAGGGACCTCTACAATGAGCAGTTCTTC. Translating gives CASRYRDLYNEQFF.